This TCR beta chain was sequenced for a study of blood T cells in healthy people across ages. Study outcomes and limitations: Donor CMV status, an unknown factor, possibly confounded changes in expanded clonotypes. Age advanced and TCR beta diversity per million T cells fell, roughly linearly.

About this clonotype itself: The antigen is undetermined. This could be a read error, since a much larger clone is one nucleotide away.

Trimming took 6 bases from V and 6 from J; bases not matched to a gene: 6. The CDR3 covers 13 residues. PCR was performed a second time for about 7 to 11 cycles using a sample-barcoded 5' primer and a J-beta primer mix. TCRdb re-called the 5' RACE reads with MiXCR, one entry per CDR3 protein. There are 870,000 or so distinct CDR3 sequences in the sample; more than 25% occur only once, and roughly 17% lies in the top ten. The receptor was isolated from a woman of 80 years or more in good health. The sequenced material came from blood. This chain links TRBV12-3 or TRBV12-4 with TRBJ1-2, with 8 bases identical to TRBD1. The CDR3 sequence is CASRSLQGDGYTF. The CDR3 nucleotides are TGTGCCAGCAGGTCCCTACAGGGGGATGGCTACACCTTC.